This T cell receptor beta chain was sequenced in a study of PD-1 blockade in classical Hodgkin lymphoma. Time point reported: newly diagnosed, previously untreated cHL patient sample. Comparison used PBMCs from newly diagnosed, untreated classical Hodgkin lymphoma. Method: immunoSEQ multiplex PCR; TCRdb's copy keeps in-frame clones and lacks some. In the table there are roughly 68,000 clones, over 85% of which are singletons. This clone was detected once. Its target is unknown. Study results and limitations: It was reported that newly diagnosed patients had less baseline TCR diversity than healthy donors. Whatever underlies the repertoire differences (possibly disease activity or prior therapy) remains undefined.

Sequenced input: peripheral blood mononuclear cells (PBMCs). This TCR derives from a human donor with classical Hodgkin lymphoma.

CDR3 residues: CASSGLSPYEQYF. The DNA of the CDR3 is TGTGCCAGCAGTGGACTGAGCCCCTACGAGCAGTACTTC. The chain has TRBV2 and TRBJ2-7; D is uncertain. Germline V lookup: CDR1 SNHLY, CDR2 FYNNEI. The CDR3 is 13 residues long. V was shortened by 4 bases and J by 2 bases, with 9 bases between the two germline ends.